The TCR beta chain described here comes from a study of blood T cell repertoires in COVID-19. Study-level information: The origin of the acute and convalescent COVID-19 samples was the United States, Italy and Spain.

The repertoire was sequenced with immunoSEQ multiplex PCR; TCRdb's copy has only in-frame clones and lacks some. The sample shows about 280,000 clones, 85% of them seen only once. The receptor was isolated from a woman between 45 and 60 years old who had recovered from COVID-19. Sequenced input: PBMCs or T cells enriched from blood (not recorded which).

CDR3 loop: CASSMGTGTGNEQFF. Written as DNA, the CDR3 is TGTGCCAGCAGCATGGGGACAGGGACTGGCAATGAGCAGTTCTTC. The V gene is TRBV5-4, the J gene TRBJ2-1; 9 bases are shared with TRBD1. The CDR3 loop spans 15 amino acids. V was pared by 4 bases and J by 6 bases, with 8 bases of the junction left unmatched. The germline gives CDR1 SGHNT, CDR2 YYREEE (reference sequence). The variable domain in full, completed from reference TRBV5-4 and TRBJ2-1, reads ETGVTQSPTHLIKTRGQQVTLRCSSQSGHNTVSWYQQALGQGPQFIFQYYREEENGRGNFPPRFSGLQFPNYSSELNVNALELDDSALYLCASSMGTGTGNEQFFGPGTRLTVL.